This TCR beta chain was sequenced for a study of shared clonotypes between healthy human individuals. Whole-study context: The donors, two women and a few men, were aged 18 to 49.

CD8 memory fractions consisted of CD45RO+ and CCR7-negative CD45RA+ TemRA cells together. The assay was immunoSEQ multiplex PCR, and TCRdb's table has in-frame clones only and misses some. The sample has around 300,000 clones, around 86% seen once. Trimming took 1 base from V and 4 from J; bases not matched to a gene: 8. The germline gives CDR1 MGHRA, CDR2 YSYEKL. This CDR3 contains 16 residues. To note about this clone: Antigen: not known.

General study results and limits: Sequencing depth was expected to influence donor clonotype sharing. Generally, naive subsets (rather than memory subsets) showed larger estimated richness.

The sample consisted of memory CD8+ T cells sorted from blood. Subset in this sample: CD45RO+ cells pooled with CCR7-negative TemRA cells. The sequence was collected from a man aged 18 to 29 in good health. The J gene is TRBJ2-7, the V gene TRBV4-1; 9 bases match TRBD2. For the CDR3, the DNA is TGCGCCAGCAGCCAAGCGGGGGGGACTAGCCGATACGAGCAGTACTTC. Amino acids: CASSQAGGTSRYEQYF.